The 18 T cell receptor beta chains listed next were all sequenced from one sample in a study of blood T cell repertoires in COVID-19. Using immunoSEQ multiplex PCR, the repertoire was profiled, and TCRdb retains in-frame clones only, with some absent. Among under 65,000 clones listed, about four fifths were seen once. Specimen: peripheral blood. Receptor source: a woman aged 55-70 years with acute or convalescent COVID-19.

The chain combines TRBV5-1 with TRBJ1-1; 8 bases fit TRBD1. This CDR3 contains 14 residues. Losses at the gene ends were 6 bases for V and 1 base for J; bases not matched to a gene: 5. Germline CDR1 reads SGHRS; CDR2 reads YFSETQ. The CDR3, as DNA: TGCGCCAGCAATTTTGGACAGGGGAACACTGAAGCTTTCTTT. Its protein is CASNFGQGNTEAFF.

This clone was seen once. V and J are TRBV5-1 and TRBJ1-3; 7 nucleotides align to TRBD1. Germline CDR1 and CDR2: SGHRS and YFSETQ. After removal of 4 bases from V and 0 bases from J, the junction contained 4 bases not matched to a gene. This CDR3 spans 15 amino acids. Here the CDR3 DNA reads TGCGCCAGCAGCCCGGACAGGCTCTCTGGAAACACCATATATTTT. Protein product: CASSPDRLSGNTIYF.

The V call is TRBV19, the J call TRBJ2-5; 10 bases are shared with TRBD2. Trimming at V came to 7 bases and at J to 0 bases, leaving 5 bases not matched to a gene. Germline V gene sequence: CDR1 LNHDA, CDR2 SQIVND (reference sequence). This CDR3 contains 15 residues. Here the CDR3 DNA reads TGTGCCAGTACTAGCGGGGGTGTGTACCAAGAGACCCAGTACTTC. The encoded protein is CASTSGGVYQETQYF.

The chain employs TRBV11-3 and TRBJ1-2, with 8 nucleotides matching TRBD1. After removal of 4 bases from V and 8 bases from J, the junction contained 6 bases not matched to a gene. This CDR3 region has 13 residues. Germline values: CDR1 SGHNT, CDR2 YENEEA. The CDR3 protein is CASSSGQGMGYTF. The CDR3 DNA follows: TGTGCCAGCAGCTCCGGACAGGGAATGGGCTACACCTTC.

The gene calls are TRBV25-1 and TRBJ2-3, with a tentative D call TRBD2 (5 bases). Germline-derived CDR1 and CDR2 are MGHDK and SYGVNS. V dropped 1 base and J dropped 11 bases, with 16 bases sitting between them. The CDR3 loop spans 14 amino acids. The CDR3 is CASSELAGPGGQYF. In nucleotides, the CDR3 is TGTGCCAGCAGTGAATTGGCCGGGCCCGGAGGGCAGTATTTT.

This chain connects TRBV7-2 to TRBJ2-3, with 7 bases aligning to TRBD2. The CDR3 extends over 15 amino acids. After removal of 3 bases from V and 4 bases from J, the junction contained 7 bases not matched to a gene. Germline V gene data show CDR1 as SGHTA and CDR2 as FQGNSA. CDR3 bases: TGTGCCAGCAGCTTGTCACAGGCGGGGGCAGATACGCAGTATTTT. It yields the protein CASSLSQAGADTQYF.

The chain combines TRBV4-1 with TRBJ1-5; the D gene is possibly TRBD1 (6 bases). Germline assignment: CDR1 MGHRA and CDR2 YSYEKL. The CDR3 totals 15 residues. Trimming cost V 9 bases and J 0 bases, with 15 bases left between them. The CDR3 spells CASLRDIDSNQPQHF. CDR3 in DNA: TGCGCCAGTTTGAGGGACATTGATAGCAATCAGCCCCAGCATTTT.

As concerns this clone: Other DNA variants within this sample encode the same CDR3. V usage is TRBV6-4 and J usage is TRBJ1-1; TRBD1 matches 7 bases. Losses at the gene ends were 6 bases for V and 1 base for J; bases not matched to a gene: 2. In germline, CDR1 is MRHNA, CDR2 SNTAGT. The CDR3 extends over 13 amino acids. CDR3 sequence (DNA): TGTGCCAGCAGCAGGACAGGGAACACTGAAGCTTTCTTT. Translation gives CASSRTGNTEAFF.

CDR3 nucleotides: TGTGCCAGTACCATCTCGGAGGAGGGTGAAAAACTGTTTTTT. Encoded protein: CASTISEEGEKLFF. This chain connects TRBV19 to TRBJ1-4; D call uncertain. V lost 7 bases to trimming and J lost 7 bases, with 16 bases between them. Germline lookup yields CDR1 LNHDA and CDR2 SQIVND (reference sequence). The CDR3 covers 14 residues.

The chain links TRBV3-1 (or the pseudogene TRBV3-2) to TRBJ1-2; a possible D gene is TRBD1 (5 bases). CDR3 length equals 15 residues. V was clipped by 4 bases and J by 6 bases, with 18 bases between them. Looked up from germline, CDR1 is LGHDT and CDR2 is YNNKEL (reference sequence). The CDR3 region is CASSLGGFLNDGYTF. The DNA for the CDR3 is TGTGCCAGCAGCCTCGGGGGTTTTCTGAACGATGGCTACACCTTC.

The V call is TRBV30, the J call TRBJ1-1; maybe TRBD1 (6 bases). CDR1 and CDR2 (germline): GTSNPN, SVGIG (reference sequence). The CDR3 runs 13 residues. V lost 4 bases and J 4 bases, leaving 13 bases between the germline ends. CDR3 nucleotide sequence: TGTGCCTGGAACGTAGGGGGGGGCACTGAAGCTTTCTTT. Translating it yields CAWNVGGGTEAFF. Variable domain in full (rest from reference TRBV30 and TRBJ1-1): SQTIHQWPATLVQPVGSPLSLECTVEGTSNPNLYWYRQAAGRGLQLLFYSVGIGQISSEVPQNLSASRPQDRQFILSSKKLLLSDSGFYLCAWNVGGGTEAFFGQGTRLTVV.

This rearrangement joins TRBV24-1 to TRBJ2-2; D possibly corresponds to TRBD1 (6 bases). With 4 bases removed from V and 4 bases from J, the gap between germline ends came to 15 bases. Germline assignment: CDR1 KGHDR and CDR2 SFDVKD. This CDR3 is built from 16 residues. In DNA, the CDR3 is TGTGCCACCAGTGACCCAACAGGGCGAGGCACCGGGGAGCTGTTTTTT. Its protein product is CATSDPTGRGTGELFF.

V and J are TRBV6-4 and TRBJ1-1, with 9 nucleotides matching TRBD1. V was pared by 5 bases and J by 6 bases, with 4 bases of the junction left unmatched. Germline V gene data show CDR1 as MRHNA and CDR2 as SNTAGT. The CDR3 extends over 13 amino acids. The CDR3 loop reads CASSPDRGSEAFF. The CDR3 coding sequence is TGTGCCAGCAGTCCGGACAGGGGATCTGAAGCTTTCTTT.

J is TRBJ2-1 and V is TRBV7-6; 15 positions agree with TRBD2. The germline V gene has CDR1 SGHVS and CDR2 FNYEAQ. V dropped 4 bases and J dropped 7; count of bases not matched to a gene: 8. CDR3 size: 17 residues. This chain's CDR3 is CASSSGTSGGTRNEQFF. The CDR3 nucleotides are TGTGCCAGCAGCTCTGGGACTAGCGGGGGGACGAGGAATGAGCAGTTCTTC.

This clone has just a few counts. The chain recombines TRBV6-6 with TRBJ2-1; 13 bases align to TRBD2. Germline V CDR1 and CDR2: MNHNY, SVGAGI (reference sequence). The CDR3 spans 16 residues. Trimming took 7 bases from V and 2 from J; bases not matched to a gene: 5. The CDR3 loop is CASTLTSGRAYNEQFF. DNA of the CDR3: TGTGCCAGCACCCTTACTAGCGGGAGGGCCTACAATGAGCAGTTCTTC.

The J gene is TRBJ1-2, the V gene TRBV19; D remains unclear. The CDR3 is made up of 13 amino acids. V was clipped by 6 bases and J by 4 bases, with 12 bases between them. The germline CDR1 and CDR2 sequences are LNHDA and SQIVND (reference sequence). CDR3 loop: CASRNGRSYGYTF. CDR3 nucleotide sequence: TGTGCCAGTAGGAACGGAAGGAGCTATGGCTACACCTTC.

This chain connects TRBV7-2 to TRBJ1-3, with unresolved D. Per the germline V gene, CDR1 is SGHTA and CDR2 is FQGNSA. The CDR3 has 14 amino acids. V gave up 7 bases and J gave up 0 bases, with 10 bases separating them. This chain's CDR3 is CASNPTSSGNTIYF. As DNA, the CDR3 is TGTGCCAGCAACCCAACTAGCTCTGGAAACACCATATATTTT.

The V and J genes are TRBV6-5 and TRBJ2-3, with D perhaps matching TRBD2 (7 bases). The V gene lost 9 bases and the J gene lost 4 bases, with 20 bases spanning the gap. Germline CDR1 MNHEY, CDR2 SVGAGI. The CDR3 extends over 15 amino acids. CDR3 bases: TGTGCCAGGGGGGGGGCCCACGGGGGGCCAGATACGCAGTATTTT. Its protein is CARGGAHGGPDTQYF.